This T cell receptor beta chain was sequenced in a study of low-dose radiotherapy and immunotherapy resistance in tumors. The CDR3 extends over 13 amino acids. The germline V and J ends were trimmed by 0 bases and 3 bases, with 9 bases remaining between them. Germline-derived CDR1 and CDR2 are GTSNPN and SVGIG (reference sequence). This clonotype was counted at least ten times. Specified time point: before trial treatment. For amplifying TCRs, the PCR ran for 15 to 20 cycles with Phusion, which was used together with a constant-region primer and the adapter on the V primers. TCRdb called the reads again in MiXCR, with one record for every CDR3 protein. The sample includes tens of thousands of distinct CDR3 sequences, 10% to 15% of them seen just once.

Sequencing was performed on PBMCs, taken before treatment. The J gene is TRBJ2-7, the V gene TRBV30; the D is unclear. This TCR derives from a female donor with ovarian cancer. CDR3 in DNA: TGTGCCTGGAGTGTGGGCAGTTACTACGAGCAGTACTTC. This gives the protein CAWSVGSYYEQYF.